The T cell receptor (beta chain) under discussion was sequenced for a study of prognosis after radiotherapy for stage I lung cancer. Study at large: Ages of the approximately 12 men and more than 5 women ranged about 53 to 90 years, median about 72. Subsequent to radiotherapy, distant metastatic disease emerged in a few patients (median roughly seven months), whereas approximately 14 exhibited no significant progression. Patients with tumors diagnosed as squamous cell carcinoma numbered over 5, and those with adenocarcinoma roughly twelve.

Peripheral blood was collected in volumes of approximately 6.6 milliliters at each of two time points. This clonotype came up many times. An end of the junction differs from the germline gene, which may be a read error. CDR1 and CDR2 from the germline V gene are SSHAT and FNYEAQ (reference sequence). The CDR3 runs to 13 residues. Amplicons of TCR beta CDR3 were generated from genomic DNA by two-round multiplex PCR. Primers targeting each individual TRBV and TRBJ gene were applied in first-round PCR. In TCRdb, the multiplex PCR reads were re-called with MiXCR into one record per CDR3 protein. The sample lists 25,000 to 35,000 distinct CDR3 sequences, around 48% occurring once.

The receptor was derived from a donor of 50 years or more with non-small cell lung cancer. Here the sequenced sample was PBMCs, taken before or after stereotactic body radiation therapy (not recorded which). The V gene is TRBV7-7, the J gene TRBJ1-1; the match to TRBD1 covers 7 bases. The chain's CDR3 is CASSTDRDTEAFF. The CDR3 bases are TGTGCTAGCAGCACCGACAGGGACACTGAAGCTTTCTTT.